Presented here are 25 T cell receptor beta chains from one specimen sequenced in a study of cytomegalovirus exposure and HLA in healthy donors. In the PCR, 60 Vbeta and 13 Jbeta primers were used. The table came from immunoSEQ multiplex PCR; TCRdb's copy has only in-frame clones and leaves some out. The data hold about 140,000 clones, with 75% to 85% observed a single time. Sequencing was done on a sample of PBMCs. Every receptor here comes from a female donor in good health and CMV-seronegative.

Remarks on this clone: The sample contains more than one DNA sequence encoding this CDR3. V and J are TRBV15 and TRBJ1-4, with D possibly matching TRBD1 (6 bases). Trimming shortened V by 0 bases and J by 7 bases, and 6 bases separated the two germline ends. This CDR3 spans 13 amino acids. CDR1 is LNHNV, CDR2 YYDKDF, per germline (reference sequence). CDR3 residues: CATSRDRGEKLFF. The DNA for the CDR3 is TGTGCCACCAGCAGAGACAGGGGTGAAAAACTGTTTTTT.

The V and J genes are TRBV7-8 and TRBJ2-5; TRBD1 might be the D (6 bases). From germline, CDR1 is SGHVS and CDR2 FQNEAQ. The CDR3 runs to 14 residues. The V and J ends lost 5 bases and 2 bases respectively, with 12 bases between them. The CDR3, as DNA: TGTGCCAGCAGCACAACCAGGGGACAAGAGACCCAGTACTTC. Translation: CASSTTRGQETQYF.

The rearrangement uses TRBV30 and TRBJ1-4, with D maybe TRBD1 (6 bases). Germline assignment: CDR1 GTSNPN and CDR2 SVGIG (reference sequence). The CDR3 contains 12 residues. The V end was cut by 2 bases, the J end by 8 bases, with 9 bases between. As DNA, the CDR3 is TGTGCCTGGAGTAGACAGGAGGAAAAACTGTTTTTT. This sequence encodes CAWSRQEEKLFF.

The V gene is TRBV2, the J gene TRBJ1-1; D is ambiguous. The CDR3 totals 12 residues. V was pared by 5 bases and J by 4 bases, with 8 bases between. The germline gives CDR1 SNHLY, CDR2 FYNNEI. CDR3: CASSWAPTEAFF. CDR3 sequence (DNA): TGTGCCAGCAGTTGGGCCCCCACTGAAGCTTTCTTT.

The chain employs TRBV7-9 and TRBJ1-4, with TRBD1 matching 8 bases. V lost 5 bases, J lost 10 bases, and 12 bases stayed unmatched. Germline CDR1 and CDR2: SEHNR and FQNEAQ (reference sequence). The CDR3 totals 15 residues. Here the CDR3 reads CASSGLRGLMGKLFF. In DNA, the CDR3 is TGTGCCAGCAGCGGACTCAGGGGGCTAATGGGAAAACTGTTTTTT. The variable domain in full, with the rest retrieved from reference TRBV7-9 and TRBJ1-4, is DTGVSQNPRHKITKRGQNVTFRCDPISEHNRLYWYRQTLGQGPEFLTYFQNEAQLEKSRLLSDRFSAERPKGSFSTLEIQRTEQGDSAMYLCASSGLRGLMGKLFFGSGTQLSVL.

DNA of the CDR3: TGTGCCAGCAGCGTAGAAATTAGCGGTTCCAATGAGCAGTTCTTC. It is translated as CASSVEISGSNEQFF. The chain carries TRBV9 and TRBJ2-1; D may be TRBD2 (6 bases). The CDR3 has 15 amino acids. V was pared by 0 bases and J by 6 bases, with 13 bases between. Germline V lookup: CDR1 SGDLS, CDR2 YYNGEE.

The CDR3: CASRLQGRGSPLHF. DNA for the CDR3: TGTGCCAGCCGACTTCAGGGAAGGGGTTCACCCCTCCACTTT. The chain carries TRBV19 and TRBJ1-6, with TRBD1 as a possible D gene (5 bases). In germline, CDR1 is LNHDA, CDR2 SQIVND (reference sequence). CDR3 length: 14 residues. With 9 bases removed from V and 9 bases from J, the gap between germline ends came to 18 bases.

The gene calls are TRBV9 and TRBJ1-6; TRBD1 matches 8 bases. The CDR3 is made up of 16 amino acids. The ends lost 3 bases at V and 9 bases at J; junction bases unmatched: 11. Germline lookup yields CDR1 SGDLS and CDR2 YYNGEE. CDR3 sequence reads: CASSGRSDRGGSPLHF. The CDR3 DNA follows: TGTGCCAGCAGCGGCCGAAGTGACAGGGGAGGTTCACCCCTCCACTTT.

This clone appeared a few times. The chain carries TRBV29-1 and TRBJ2-5; the D gene is possibly TRBD1 (6 bases). V was clipped by 3 bases and J by 5 bases, with 16 bases between them. CDR3 length: 14 residues. The germline CDR1 and CDR2 sequences are SQVTM and ANQGSEA. The CDR3 nucleotides read TGCAGCGTTGAGGAGCTCCGGACAGAGGAGACCCAGTACTTC. Protein: CSVEELRTEETQYF.

This clone occurred a few times. V is TRBV28 and J is TRBJ1-4; TRBD1 matches 10 bases. V was clipped by 6 bases and J by 7 bases; unmatched bases: 8. The CDR3 is 15 amino acids. Germline CDR1 MDHEN, CDR2 SYDVKM. The CDR3 sequence: CASRNPGQGIEKLFF. The CDR3 nucleotides read TGTGCCAGCAGGAATCCGGGACAGGGGATTGAAAAACTGTTTTTT.

This chain joins TRBV27 and TRBJ2-5; 8 bases agree with TRBD2. The CDR3 sequence is 15 residues long. The V segment lost 5 bases and the J segment 4 bases; nucleotides outside the gene matches: 9. Looked up from germline, CDR1 is MNHEY and CDR2 is SMNVEV (reference sequence). The CDR3 bases are TGTGCCAGCAGTGTAGAAGCGGGAGAAGTAGAGACCCAGTACTTC. Translating it yields CASSVEAGEVETQYF.

The rearrangement uses TRBV5-1 and TRBJ2-4; 9 nucleotides agree with TRBD1. Looked up from germline, CDR1 is SGHRS and CDR2 is YFSETQ. Trimming took 5 bases from V and 6 from J; bases not matched to a gene: 9. The length of the CDR3 is 15 residues. CDR3 residues: CASSPGTGTTNIQYF. The CDR3 bases are TGCGCCAGCAGTCCTGGGACAGGGACTACAAACATTCAGTACTTC.

The CDR3 reads CASSSRGRYEQYF. CDR3 sequence (DNA): TGTGCCAGTAGTTCCAGGGGCCGGTACGAGCAGTACTTC. The chain links TRBV19 to TRBJ2-7; a possible D gene is TRBD1 (6 bases). Germline V gene sequence: CDR1 LNHDA, CDR2 SQIVND (reference sequence). The CDR3 has 13 amino acids. Trimming removed 5 bases at V and 4 bases at J, with 12 bases between.

The CDR3 sequence: CASRTVGQPQHF. CDR3 nucleotides: TGTGCCAGCAGAACAGTCGGACAGCCCCAGCATTTT. The chain recombines TRBV28 with TRBJ1-5; the D is unclear. CDR1 is MDHEN, CDR2 SYDVKM, per germline. CDR3 length: 12 amino acids. Trimming left V 6 bases short and J 7 bases short, with 10 bases between.

This sequence joins TRBV6-8 and TRBJ1-4; D perhaps matches TRBD1 (6 bases). This CDR3 is 16 amino acids long. Trimming removed 9 bases at V and 5 bases at J, with 22 bases between. Per the germline V gene, CDR1 is MNHGY and CDR2 is SAAAGT. CDR3 amino acids: CARVGGRVAINEKLFF. DNA of the CDR3: TGTGCCAGAGTCGGGGGGCGCGTCGCCATAAATGAAAAACTGTTTTTT.

The chain is built from TRBV15 and TRBJ1-4; D call uncertain. Per the germline V gene, CDR1 is LNHNV and CDR2 is YYDKDF (reference sequence). V dropped 0 bases and J dropped 5 bases, with 13 bases sitting between them. CDR3 length: 16 amino acids. As DNA, the CDR3 is TGTGCCACCAGCAGAGATCCGCTGGCAGGAAATGAAAAACTGTTTTTT. This sequence encodes CATSRDPLAGNEKLFF.

The chain has TRBV18 and TRBJ1-5, with a possible D match to TRBD1 (6 bases). The V and J ends lost 4 bases and 2 bases respectively, with 9 bases between them. The V gene's germline CDR1 is KGHSH and CDR2 LQKENI. The CDR3 contains 14 residues. The CDR3 sequence is CASSRGQGNQPQHF. The CDR3 DNA reads TGTGCCAGCTCACGGGGACAAGGCAATCAGCCCCAGCATTTT.

The chain carries TRBV9 and TRBJ1-2; D possibly corresponds to TRBD1 (5 bases). V was cut by 3 bases and J by 4 bases, with 13 bases left in between. Germline values: CDR1 SGDLS, CDR2 YYNGEE. This CDR3 spans 14 amino acids. CDR3 bases: TGTGCCAGCAGCGGCGCAACAGGTAGCTATGGCTACACCTTC. Translating it yields CASSGATGSYGYTF.

The CDR3 spells CASSLSDITGGGYTF. The CDR3, as DNA: TGTGCCAGCAGTTTATCAGATATAACAGGGGGAGGCTACACCTTC. The chain links TRBV28 to TRBJ1-2; TRBD1 matches 8 bases. The CDR3 is made up of 15 amino acids. V lost 1 base, J lost 8 bases, and 9 bases stayed unmatched. Germline loops: CDR1 MDHEN, CDR2 SYDVKM.

The chain has TRBV9 and TRBJ1-3, with TRBD1 as a possible D gene (5 bases). Germline CDR1 and CDR2: SGDLS and YYNGEE. Trimming took 5 bases from V and 0 from J, leaving 12 bases between them. This CDR3 spans 15 amino acids. The CDR3: CASSDTGFSGNTIYF. The CDR3 nucleotides read TGTGCCAGCAGTGATACAGGCTTCTCTGGAAACACCATATATTTT.

The rearrangement joins TRBV6-5 to TRBJ1-2, with 7 bases matching TRBD1. The V gene's germline CDR1 is MNHEY and CDR2 SVGAGI. V dropped 6 bases and J dropped 5; count of bases not matched to a gene: 9. This CDR3 has 14 residues. The CDR3 protein is CASRSGTDVYGYTF. CDR3 nucleotides: TGTGCCAGCAGATCCGGGACAGATGTTTATGGCTACACCTTC.

This clone was found a few times. The V gene is TRBV7-2, the J gene TRBJ1-1; weak D call: TRBD1 (5 bases). The CDR3 totals 14 residues. The V and J ends lost 5 bases and 4 bases respectively, with 14 bases between them. Germline CDR1 reads SGHTA; CDR2 reads FQGNSA. In nucleotides, the CDR3 is TGTGCCAGCAGCGAATTGACAGTACTCACTGAAGCTTTCTTT. It yields the protein CASSELTVLTEAFF.

V and J are TRBV28 and TRBJ1-2, with 7 nucleotides matching TRBD1. V shed 5 bases and J 2 bases; nucleotides not matched to a gene: 5. There are 14 residues in the CDR3. CDR1 and CDR2 (germline): MDHEN, SYDVKM. CDR3 loop: CASSPGQLNYGYTF. The DNA for the CDR3 is TGTGCCAGCAGTCCGGGACAGTTAAACTATGGCTACACCTTC.

This clone was seen a single time. V and J are TRBV7-9 and TRBJ2-7; a weak D match, TRBD1 (6 bases). CDR3 size: 13 residues. The V gene's germline CDR1 is SEHNR and CDR2 FQNEAQ (reference sequence). Trimming took off 5 bases at V and 3 bases at J, with 11 bases between the two ends. In nucleotides, the CDR3 is TGTGCCAGCAGCCCAGGACAGCGCTACGAGCAGTACTTC. This codes for CASSPGQRYEQYF.

The chain recombines TRBV10-3 with TRBJ1-1, with TRBD1 identical over 8 bases. CDR3 length: 15 residues. Unmatched junction bases numbered 6, after V lost 6 bases and J lost 0 bases. The germline CDR1 and CDR2 sequences are ENHRY and SYGVKD. CDR3 DNA sequence: TGTGCCATCAGCCGGACAGGGAAGGTGAACACTGAAGCTTTCTTT. Its translation is CAISRTGKVNTEAFF.